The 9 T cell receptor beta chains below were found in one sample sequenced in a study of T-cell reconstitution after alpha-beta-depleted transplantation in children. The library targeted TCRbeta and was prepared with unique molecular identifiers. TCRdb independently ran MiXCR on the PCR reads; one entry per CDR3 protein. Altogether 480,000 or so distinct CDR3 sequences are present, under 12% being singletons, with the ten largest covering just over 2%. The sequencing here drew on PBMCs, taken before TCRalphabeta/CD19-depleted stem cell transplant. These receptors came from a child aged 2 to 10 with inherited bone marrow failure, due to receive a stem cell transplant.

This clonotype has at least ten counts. The CDR3 spells CASSLSYLGTATDTQYF. CDR3 nucleotide sequence: TGTGCCAGCAGTTTAAGCTACCTCGGGACAGCCACAGATACGCAGTATTTT. The chain is built from TRBV28 and TRBJ2-3; TRBD1 matches at 7 bases. Germline CDR1 MDHEN, CDR2 SYDVKM. The V segment lost 2 bases and the J segment 2 bases; nucleotides outside the gene matches: 10. The CDR3 loop spans 17 amino acids.

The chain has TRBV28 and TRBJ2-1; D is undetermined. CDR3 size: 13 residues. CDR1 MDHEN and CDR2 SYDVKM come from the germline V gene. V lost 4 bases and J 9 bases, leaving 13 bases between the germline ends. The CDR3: CASSYPPAPEQFF. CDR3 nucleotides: TGTGCCAGCAGTTACCCACCGGCTCCTGAGCAGTTCTTC.

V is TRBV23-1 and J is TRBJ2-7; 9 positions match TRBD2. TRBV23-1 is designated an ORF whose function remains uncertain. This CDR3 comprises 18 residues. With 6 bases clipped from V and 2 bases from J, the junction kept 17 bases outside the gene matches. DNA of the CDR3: TGCGCCAGCAGACCCCTGACAGTTCCTAGCGGGATCACCTACGAGCAGTACTTC. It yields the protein CASRPLTVPSGITYEQYF.

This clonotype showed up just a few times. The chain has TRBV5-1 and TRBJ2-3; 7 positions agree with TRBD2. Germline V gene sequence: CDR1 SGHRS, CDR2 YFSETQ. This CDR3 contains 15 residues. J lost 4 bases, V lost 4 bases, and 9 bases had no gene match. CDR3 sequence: CASSPSGTKPDTQYF. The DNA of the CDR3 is TGCGCCAGCAGCCCCTCCGGGACTAAACCAGATACGCAGTATTTT.

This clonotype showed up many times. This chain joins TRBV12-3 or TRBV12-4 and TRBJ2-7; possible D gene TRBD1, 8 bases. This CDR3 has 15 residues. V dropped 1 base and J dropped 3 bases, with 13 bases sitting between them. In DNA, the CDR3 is TGTGCCAGCAGTTTAGGGGGGGGGACAGGCTACGAGCAGTACTTC. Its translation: CASSLGGGTGYEQYF.

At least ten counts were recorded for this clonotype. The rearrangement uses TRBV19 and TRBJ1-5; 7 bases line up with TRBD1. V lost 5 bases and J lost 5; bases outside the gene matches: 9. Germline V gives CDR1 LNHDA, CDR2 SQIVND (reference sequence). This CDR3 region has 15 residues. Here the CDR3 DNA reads TGTGCCAGTAGTGTTGGACAGGACTACTATCAGCCCCAGCATTTT. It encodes CASSVGQDYYQPQHF.

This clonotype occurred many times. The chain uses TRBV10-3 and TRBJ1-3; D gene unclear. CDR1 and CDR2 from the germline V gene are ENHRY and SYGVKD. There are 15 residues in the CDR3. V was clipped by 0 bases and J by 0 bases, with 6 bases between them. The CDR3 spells CAISESWASGNTIYF. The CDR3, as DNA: TGTGCCATCAGTGAGTCGTGGGCCTCTGGAAACACCATATATTTT.

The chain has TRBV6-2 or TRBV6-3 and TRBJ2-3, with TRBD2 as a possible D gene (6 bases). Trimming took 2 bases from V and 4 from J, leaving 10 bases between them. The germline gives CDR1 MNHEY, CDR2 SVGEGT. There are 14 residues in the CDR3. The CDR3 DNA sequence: TGTGCCAGCAGTTACGTCGGGGAGGCAGATACGCAGTATTTT. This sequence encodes CASSYVGEADTQYF.

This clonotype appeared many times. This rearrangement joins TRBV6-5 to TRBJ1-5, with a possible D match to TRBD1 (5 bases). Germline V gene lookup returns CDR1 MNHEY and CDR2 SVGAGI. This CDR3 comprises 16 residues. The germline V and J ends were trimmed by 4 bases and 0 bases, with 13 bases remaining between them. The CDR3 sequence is CASSSQGSSSNQPQHF. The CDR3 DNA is TGTGCCAGCAGTTCTCAGGGCTCCTCTAGCAATCAGCCCCAGCATTTT.